This is a list of T cell receptor beta chains from one sample in a study of blood T cell repertoires in COVID-19. The data were produced by immunoSEQ multiplex PCR, yet TCRdb's version contains in-frame clones alone and is incomplete. The repertoire holds about 400,000 clones, about 90% seen once, with approximately 3% in the top ten. Material: PBMCs or T cells enriched from blood (not recorded which). These TCRs come from a woman in her twenties or thirties who had recovered from COVID-19. Each CDR3 is given with its conserved first and last residue. Each record gives: V gene, CDR3 protein.

>TRBV15
CATSRVEGLRGYTF
>TRBV18
CASSPGFGGNQPQHF
>TRBV7-8
CASSLSLTYEQYF
>TRBV7-8
CASSQRVPRGYTF
>TRBV27
CASSLLLAGGNTGELFF
>TRBV5-6
CASSLVPGQGGNTIYF
>TRBV5-1
CASSFQGPSMNTEAFF
>TRBV19
CASSPDRSYEQYF
>TRBV29-1
CSGQPSGDTGELFF
>TRBV9
CASSTQGVNTEAFF
>TRBV5-4
CASSRLAGGTDTQYF
>TRBV27
CASSGSGSTEAFF
>TRBV27
CASSFSGRAEYNEQFF
>TRBV4-1
CASSQGPGYEQYF
>TRBV2
CASSETGQGNTEAFF
>TRBV19
CASTDMGQGIEKLFF
>TRBV6-2/TRBV6-3
CASSPDISYNEQFF
>TRBV24-1
CATSEDRDEQFF
>TRBV3-1/TRBV3-2
CASSQGLRTYSNQPQHF
>TRBV29-1
CSTRRVGDNEQFF
>TRBV3-1/TRBV3-2
CASRGQGPYEQYF
>TRBV29-1
CSVVRNTGELFF
>TRBV5-5
CASSLGVRRDNYEQYF